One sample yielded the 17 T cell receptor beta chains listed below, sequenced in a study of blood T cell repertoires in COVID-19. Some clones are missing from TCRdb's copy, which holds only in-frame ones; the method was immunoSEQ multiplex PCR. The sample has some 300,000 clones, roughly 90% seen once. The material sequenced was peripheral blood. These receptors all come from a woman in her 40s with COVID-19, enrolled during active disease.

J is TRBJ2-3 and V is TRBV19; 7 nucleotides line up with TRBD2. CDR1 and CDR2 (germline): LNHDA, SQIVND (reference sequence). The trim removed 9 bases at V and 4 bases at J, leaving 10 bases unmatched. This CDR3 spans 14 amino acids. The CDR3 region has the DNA TGTGCCAGCGCCGGGGGAGGGCCCCCAGATACGCAGTATTTT. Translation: CASAGGGPPDTQYF.

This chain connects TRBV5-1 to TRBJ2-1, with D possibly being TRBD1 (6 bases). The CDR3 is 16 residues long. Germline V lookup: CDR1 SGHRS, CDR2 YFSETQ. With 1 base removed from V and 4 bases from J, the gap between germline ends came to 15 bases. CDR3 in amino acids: CASSLMGQGLYNEQFF. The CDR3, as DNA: TGCGCCAGCAGCTTGATGGGACAAGGGTTATACAATGAGCAGTTCTTC.

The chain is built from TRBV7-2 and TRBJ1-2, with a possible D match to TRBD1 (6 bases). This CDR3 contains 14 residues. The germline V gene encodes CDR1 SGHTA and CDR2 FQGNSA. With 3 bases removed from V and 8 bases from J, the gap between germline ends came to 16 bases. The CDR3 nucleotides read TGTGCCAGCAGCTTCGGGCGACAGGCACGGGGCTACACCTTC. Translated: CASSFGRQARGYTF.

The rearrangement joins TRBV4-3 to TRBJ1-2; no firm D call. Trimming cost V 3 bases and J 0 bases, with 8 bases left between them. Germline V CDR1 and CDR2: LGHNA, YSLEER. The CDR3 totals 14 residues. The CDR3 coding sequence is TGCGCCAGCAGCCAGGCGACATCTAACTATGGCTACACCTTC. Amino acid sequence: CASSQATSNYGYTF.

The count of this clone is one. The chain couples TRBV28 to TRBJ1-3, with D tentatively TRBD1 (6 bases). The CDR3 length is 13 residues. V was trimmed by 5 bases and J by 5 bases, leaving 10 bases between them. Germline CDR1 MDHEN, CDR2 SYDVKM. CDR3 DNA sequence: TGTGCCAGCAGTCGACAGGTCCGAAACACCATATATTTT. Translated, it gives CASSRQVRNTIYF.

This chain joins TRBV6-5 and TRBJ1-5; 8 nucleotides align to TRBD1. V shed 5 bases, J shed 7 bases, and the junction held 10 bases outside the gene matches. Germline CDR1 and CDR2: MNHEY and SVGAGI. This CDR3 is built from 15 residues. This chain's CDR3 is CASSNYRGLGQPQHF. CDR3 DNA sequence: TGTGCCAGCAGTAACTACAGGGGGTTGGGGCAGCCCCAGCATTTT.

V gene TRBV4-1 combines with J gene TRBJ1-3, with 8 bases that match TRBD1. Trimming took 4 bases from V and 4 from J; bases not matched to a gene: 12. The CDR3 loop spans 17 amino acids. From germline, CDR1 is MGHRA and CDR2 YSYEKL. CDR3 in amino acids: CASSRIGQGKGGNTIYF. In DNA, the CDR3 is TGCGCCAGCAGCCGCATTGGACAGGGCAAAGGGGGAAACACCATATATTTT.

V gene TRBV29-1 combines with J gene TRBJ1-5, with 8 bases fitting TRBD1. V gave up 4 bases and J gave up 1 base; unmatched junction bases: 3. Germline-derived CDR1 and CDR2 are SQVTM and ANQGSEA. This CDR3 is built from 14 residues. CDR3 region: CSVGGQGSNQPQHF. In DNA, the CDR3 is TGCAGCGTTGGAGGACAGGGCAGCAATCAGCCCCAGCATTTT.

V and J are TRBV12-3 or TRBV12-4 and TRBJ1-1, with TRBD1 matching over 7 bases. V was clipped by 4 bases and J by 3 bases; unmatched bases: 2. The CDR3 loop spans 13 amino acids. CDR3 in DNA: TGTGCCAGCAGTTGGGACAGCTACACTGAAGCTTTCTTT. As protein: CASSWDSYTEAFF.

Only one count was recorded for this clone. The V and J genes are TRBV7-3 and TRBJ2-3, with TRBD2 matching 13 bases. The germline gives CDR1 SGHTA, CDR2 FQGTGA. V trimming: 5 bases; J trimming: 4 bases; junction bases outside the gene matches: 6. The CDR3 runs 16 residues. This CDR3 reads CASSTGLAGVADTQYF. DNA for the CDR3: TGTGCCAGCAGCACCGGACTAGCGGGAGTAGCAGATACGCAGTATTTT. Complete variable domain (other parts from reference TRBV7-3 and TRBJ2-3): GAGVSQTPSNKVTEKGKYVELRCDPISGHTALYWYRQSLGQGPEFLIYFQGTGAADDSGLPNDRFFAVRPEGSVSTLKIQRTERGDSAVYLCASSTGLAGVADTQYFGPGTRLTVL.

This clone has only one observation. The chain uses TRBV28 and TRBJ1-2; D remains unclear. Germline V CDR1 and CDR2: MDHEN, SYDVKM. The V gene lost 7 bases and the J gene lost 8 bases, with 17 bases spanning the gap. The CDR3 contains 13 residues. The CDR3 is CASTLREPGGYTF. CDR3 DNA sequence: TGTGCCAGCACCCTTCGGGAGCCCGGGGGCTACACCTTC.

The CDR3 coding sequence is TGCAGCGTGGGAGGGTACACAGATACGCAGTATTTT. It encodes CSVGGYTDTQYF. The chain is built from TRBV29-1 and TRBJ2-3; 7 positions match TRBD2. Germline values: CDR1 SQVTM, CDR2 ANQGSEA. The CDR3 length is 12 residues. V shed 6 bases, J shed 2 bases, and the junction held 2 bases outside the gene matches.

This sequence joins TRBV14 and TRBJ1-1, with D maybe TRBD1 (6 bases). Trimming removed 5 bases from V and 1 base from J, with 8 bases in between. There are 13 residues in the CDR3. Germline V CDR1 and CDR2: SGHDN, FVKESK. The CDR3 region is CASSWGQNTEAFF. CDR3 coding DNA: TGTGCCAGCAGCTGGGGGCAGAACACTGAAGCTTTCTTT.

CDR3 DNA sequence: TGTGCCAGTAGGGGGACAGGGCAAAATACTGAAAAACTGTTTTTT. Its protein is CASRGTGQNTEKLFF. This chain links TRBV19 with TRBJ1-4; 9 nucleotides match TRBD1. In germline, CDR1 is LNHDA, CDR2 SQIVND (reference sequence). Unmatched junction bases numbered 9, after V lost 6 bases and J lost 7 bases. The CDR3 runs 15 residues.

In DNA, the CDR3 is TGTGCCAGCAGCCACCGCGGCGTAGCGGGGGTCGCCGGGGAGCTGTTTTTT. Its translation is CASSHRGVAGVAGELFF. V usage is TRBV3-1 (or the pseudogene TRBV3-2) and J usage is TRBJ2-2; 9 bases line up with TRBD2. The germline V gene encodes CDR1 LGHDT and CDR2 YNNKEL (reference sequence). After removal of 3 bases from V and 6 bases from J, the junction contained 11 bases not matched to a gene. The CDR3 spans 17 residues.

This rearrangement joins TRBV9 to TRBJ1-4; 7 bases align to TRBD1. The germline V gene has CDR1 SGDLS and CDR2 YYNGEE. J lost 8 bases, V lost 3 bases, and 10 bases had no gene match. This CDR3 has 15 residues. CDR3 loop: CASSANRGLGEKLFF. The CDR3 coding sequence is TGTGCCAGCAGCGCCAACAGGGGCCTTGGGGAAAAACTGTTTTTT.

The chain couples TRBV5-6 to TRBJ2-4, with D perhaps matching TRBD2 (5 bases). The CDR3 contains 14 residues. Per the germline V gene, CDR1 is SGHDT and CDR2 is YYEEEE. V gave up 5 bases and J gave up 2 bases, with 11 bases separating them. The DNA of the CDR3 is TGTGCCAGCAGACCGGCGGGCTCCAAAAACATTCAGTACTTC. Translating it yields CASRPAGSKNIQYF.